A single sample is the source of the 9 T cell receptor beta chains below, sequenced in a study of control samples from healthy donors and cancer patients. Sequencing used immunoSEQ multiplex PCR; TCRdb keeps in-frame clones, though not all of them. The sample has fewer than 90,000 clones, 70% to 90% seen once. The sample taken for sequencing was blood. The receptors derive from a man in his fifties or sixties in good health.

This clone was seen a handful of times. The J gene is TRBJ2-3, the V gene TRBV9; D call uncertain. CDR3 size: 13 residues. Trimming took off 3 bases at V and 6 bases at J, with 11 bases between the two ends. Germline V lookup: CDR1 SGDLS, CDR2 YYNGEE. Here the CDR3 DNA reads TGTGCCAGCAGCGACTTGCGTGGGGATACGCAGTATTTT. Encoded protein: CASSDLRGDTQYF.

As DNA, the CDR3 is TGTGCCAGCAGTCGCCTTACCGCGTACAATGAGCAGTTCTTC. It translates to CASSRLTAYNEQFF. V and J are TRBV6-2 or TRBV6-3 and TRBJ2-1; no clear D gene. Germline CDR1 and CDR2: MNHEY and SVGEGT. Trimming took 5 bases from V and 4 from J, leaving 12 bases between them. The CDR3 is made up of 14 amino acids.

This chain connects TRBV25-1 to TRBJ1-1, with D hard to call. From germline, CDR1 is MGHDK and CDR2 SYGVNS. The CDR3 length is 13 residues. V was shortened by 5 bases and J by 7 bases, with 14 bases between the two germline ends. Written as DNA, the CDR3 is TGTGCCAGCAGTCCGTGGGAGGGTCTTGAAGCTTTCTTT. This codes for CASSPWEGLEAFF.

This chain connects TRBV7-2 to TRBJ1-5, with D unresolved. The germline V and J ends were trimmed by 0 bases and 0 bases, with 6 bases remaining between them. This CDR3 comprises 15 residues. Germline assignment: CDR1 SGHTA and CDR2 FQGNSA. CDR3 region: CASSLASVSNQPQHF. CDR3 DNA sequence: TGTGCCAGCAGCTTAGCGTCCGTTAGCAATCAGCCCCAGCATTTT.

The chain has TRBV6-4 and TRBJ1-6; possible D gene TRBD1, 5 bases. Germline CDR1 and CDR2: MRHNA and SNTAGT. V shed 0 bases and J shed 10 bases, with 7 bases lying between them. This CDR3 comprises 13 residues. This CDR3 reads CASSDSTESPLHF. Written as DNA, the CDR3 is TGTGCCAGCAGTGACTCGACAGAATCACCCCTCCACTTT.

The CDR3 loop reads CSPRASVEAFF. The CDR3 DNA reads as TGCAGCCCCAGGGCTTCCGTTGAAGCTTTCTTT. J is TRBJ1-1 and V is TRBV20-1; D is possibly TRBD1 (5 bases). The germline CDR1 and CDR2 sequences are DFQATT and SNEGSKA (reference sequence). The CDR3 loop spans 11 amino acids.

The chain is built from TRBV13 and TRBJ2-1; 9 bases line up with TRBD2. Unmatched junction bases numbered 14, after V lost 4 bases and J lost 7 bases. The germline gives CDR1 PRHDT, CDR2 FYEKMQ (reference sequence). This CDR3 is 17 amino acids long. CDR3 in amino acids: CASSSFLAGLAGNEQFF. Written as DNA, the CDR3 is TGTGCCAGCAGCTCCTTTTTAGCGGGACTAGCCGGGAATGAGCAGTTCTTC.

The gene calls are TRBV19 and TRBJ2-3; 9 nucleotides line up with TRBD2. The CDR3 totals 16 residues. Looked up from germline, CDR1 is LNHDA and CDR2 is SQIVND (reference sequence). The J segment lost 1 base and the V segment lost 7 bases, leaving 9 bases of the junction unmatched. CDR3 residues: CASTKGRGGGTDTQYF. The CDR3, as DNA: TGTGCCAGTACTAAGGGGCGGGGGGGCGGCACAGATACGCAGTATTTT.

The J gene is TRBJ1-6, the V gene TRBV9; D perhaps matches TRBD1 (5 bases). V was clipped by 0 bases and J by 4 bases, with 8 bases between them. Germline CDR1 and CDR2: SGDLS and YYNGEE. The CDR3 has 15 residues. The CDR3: CASSVGGVYNSPLHF. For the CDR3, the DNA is TGTGCCAGCAGCGTAGGGGGCGTTTATAATTCACCCCTCCACTTT.